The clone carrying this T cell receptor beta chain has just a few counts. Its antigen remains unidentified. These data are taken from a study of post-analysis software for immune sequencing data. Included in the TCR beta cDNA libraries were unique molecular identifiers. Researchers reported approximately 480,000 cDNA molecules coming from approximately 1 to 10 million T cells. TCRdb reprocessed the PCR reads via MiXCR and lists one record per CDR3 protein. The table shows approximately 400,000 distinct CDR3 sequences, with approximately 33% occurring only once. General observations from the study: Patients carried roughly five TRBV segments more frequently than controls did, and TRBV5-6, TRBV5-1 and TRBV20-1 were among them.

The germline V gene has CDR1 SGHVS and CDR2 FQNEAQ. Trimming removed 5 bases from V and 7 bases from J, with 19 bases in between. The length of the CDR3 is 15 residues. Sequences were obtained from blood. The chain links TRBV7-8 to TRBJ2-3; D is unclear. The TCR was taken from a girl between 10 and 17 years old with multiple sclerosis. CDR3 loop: CASSPREGMVYTQYF. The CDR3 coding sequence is TGTGCCAGCAGCCCTCGCGAAGGGATGGTGTATACGCAGTATTTT.